These 10 T cell receptor beta chains share one sample of origin, sequenced in a study of glioma-infiltrating T cells. The iRepertoire nested amplicon-rescue multiplex PCR amplified TCR alpha and beta CDR3s from RNA. TCRdb reprocessed the multiplex PCR reads with MiXCR, giving one entry per CDR3 protein. The repertoire has approximately 88,000 distinct CDR3 sequences, around a quarter of them found once; the top ten carry over 5.5%. Sequencing was performed on glioma tissue, nonneoplastic brain tissue, or PBMCs (not recorded which). The receptors stem from a human donor with low-grade glioma or glioblastoma, undergoing nonglioma brain surgery, or in good health (not recorded which).

Of note for this clonotype: Since a much larger clone is just one base distant, this may be a read error. The chain is built from TRBV6-1 and TRBJ1-2; D gene ambiguous. Germline V gene data show CDR1 as MNHNS and CDR2 as SASEGT. The CDR3 totals 17 residues. The CDR3 here is CAISQLVSRQSRRGYAF. The CDR3, as DNA: TGTGCCATCAGTCAATTGGTTAGTAGGCAATCTAGAAGAGGCTACGCCTTC.

By share, this clonotype ranks as medium-sized. J is TRBJ1-5 and V is TRBV27; D is perhaps TRBD1 (6 bases). This CDR3 has 15 residues. Germline CDR1 reads MNHEY; CDR2 reads SMNVEV (reference sequence). V was clipped by 2 bases and J by 7 bases, with 15 bases between them. CDR3 DNA: TGTGCCAGCAGTTTAAGTTCAGGGGCGATGCAGCCCCAGCATTTT. Encoded protein: CASSLSSGAMQPQHF.

The genes are TRBV12-3 or TRBV12-4 and TRBJ1-1, with no clear D. This CDR3 comprises 15 residues. The germline V and J ends were trimmed by 2 bases and 5 bases, with 15 bases remaining between them. DNA for the CDR3: TGTGCCAGCAGTTTAAGCATCCCCACGGGGACTGAAGCTTTCTTT. Its protein product is CASSLSIPTGTEAFF.

This clonotype showed up many times. The rearrangement links TRBV4-2 to TRBJ2-1; 11 positions match TRBD2. With 4 bases clipped from V and 2 bases from J, the junction kept 4 bases outside the gene matches. The CDR3 loop spans 16 amino acids. Germline V gene sequence: CDR1 LGHNA, CDR2 YNFKEQ. Here the CDR3 reads CASSPGTSGPYNEQFF. For the CDR3, the DNA is TGTGCCAGCAGCCCTGGGACTAGCGGACCCTACAATGAGCAGTTCTTC.

This clonotype appeared many times. The V gene is TRBV18, the J gene TRBJ1-4; possibly TRBD1 for D (5 bases). With 2 bases removed from V and 7 bases from J, the gap between germline ends came to 8 bases. The CDR3 totals 13 residues. Germline CDR1 KGHSH, CDR2 LQKENI. CDR3 sequence reads: CASSPGAGEKLFF. Written as DNA, the CDR3 is TGTGCCAGCTCACCAGGGGCAGGTGAAAAACTGTTTTTT.

The table lists this clonotype with many counts. As DNA, the CDR3 is TGCAGTGCCCGCGTTCCGGGAGGGCAAGAGACCCAGTACTTC. Translation gives CSARVPGGQETQYF. This rearrangement joins TRBV20-1 to TRBJ2-5; 8 positions agree with TRBD2. The CDR3 totals 14 residues. The V segment lost 6 bases and the J segment 2 bases; nucleotides outside the gene matches: 8. Germline-derived CDR1 and CDR2 are DFQATT and SNEGSKA (reference sequence).

Ten or more counts support this clonotype. The rearrangement uses TRBV20-1 and TRBJ1-1, with 9 bases identical to TRBD1. The CDR3 is made up of 15 amino acids. Losses at the gene ends were 5 bases for V and 1 base for J; bases not matched to a gene: 8. Looked up from germline, CDR1 is DFQATT and CDR2 is SNEGSKA (reference sequence). As DNA, the CDR3 is TGCAGTGCTCGGGGACAGGGAATGAGGAACACTGAAGCTTTCTTT. This codes for CSARGQGMRNTEAFF.

Note on this clonotype: This sequence may be a read error, since a much larger clone differs from it by one base. The chain links TRBV18 to TRBJ1-6, with D perhaps matching TRBD1 (6 bases). The germline V gene has CDR1 KGHSH and CDR2 LQKENI. CDR3 length equals 16 residues. CDR3 sequence reads: CDSSPRGHSYNSPLHF. The CDR3 nucleotides read TGTGACAGCTCACCACGGGGGCACTCCTATAATTCACCCCTCCACTTT.

This clonotype has a count of ten or more. The chain employs TRBV7-9 and TRBJ2-3; D may correspond to TRBD1 or TRBD2 (6 bases each). CDR1 is SEHNR and CDR2 is FQNEAQ in the germline V gene (reference sequence). This CDR3 has 15 amino acids. Trimming shortened V by 3 bases and J by 2 bases, and 12 bases separated the two germline ends. Here the CDR3 reads CASSLRRDTTDTQYF. The CDR3 DNA is TGTGCCAGCAGCTTGAGGCGGGACACCACAGATACGCAGTATTTT.

A few counts support this clonotype. The chain recombines TRBV5-4 with TRBJ2-7; 8 bases are a match to TRBD2. V was pared by 4 bases and J by 4 bases, with 10 bases of the junction left unmatched. Germline CDR1 reads SGHNT; CDR2 reads YYREEE (reference sequence). This CDR3 comprises 15 residues. CDR3 in amino acids: CASSLGGGKLYEQYF. DNA for the CDR3: TGTGCCAGCAGCCTAGGCGGGGGGAAATTATACGAGCAGTACTTC.